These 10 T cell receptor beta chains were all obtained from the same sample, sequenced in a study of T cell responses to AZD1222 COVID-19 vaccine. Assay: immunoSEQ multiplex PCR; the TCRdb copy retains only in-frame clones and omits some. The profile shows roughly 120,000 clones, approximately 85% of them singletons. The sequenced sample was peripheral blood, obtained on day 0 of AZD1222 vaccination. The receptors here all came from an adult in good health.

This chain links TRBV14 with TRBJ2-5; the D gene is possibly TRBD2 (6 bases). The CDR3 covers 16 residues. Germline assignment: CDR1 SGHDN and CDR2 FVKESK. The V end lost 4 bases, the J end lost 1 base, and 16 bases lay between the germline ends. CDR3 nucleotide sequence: TGTGCCAGCAGCCCGAGGAGGGGATCGTTCCAAGAGACCCAGTACTTC. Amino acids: CASSPRRGSFQETQYF. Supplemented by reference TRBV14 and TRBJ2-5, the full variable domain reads EAGVTQFPSHSVIEKGQTVTLRCDPISGHDNLYWYRRVMGKEIKFLLHFVKESKQDESGMPNNRFLAERTGGTYSTLKVQPAELEDSGVYFCASSPRRGSFQETQYFGPGTRLLVL.

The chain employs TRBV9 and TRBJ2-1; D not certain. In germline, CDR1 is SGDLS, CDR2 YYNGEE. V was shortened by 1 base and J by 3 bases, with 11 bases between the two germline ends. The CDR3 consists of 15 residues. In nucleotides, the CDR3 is TGTGCCAGCAGCGTAAGCGCCATGGACTACAATGAGCAGTTCTTC. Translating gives CASSVSAMDYNEQFF.

CDR3 coding DNA: TGTGCCAGCAGGCCAGACAGTACCACTGAAGCTTTCTTT. Protein sequence: CASRPDSTTEAFF. V gene TRBV6-1 combines with J gene TRBJ1-1, with D possibly being TRBD1 (5 bases). V shed 6 bases and J shed 4 bases, with 12 bases lying between them. Germline V gene data show CDR1 as MNHNS and CDR2 as SASEGT. This CDR3 spans 13 amino acids.

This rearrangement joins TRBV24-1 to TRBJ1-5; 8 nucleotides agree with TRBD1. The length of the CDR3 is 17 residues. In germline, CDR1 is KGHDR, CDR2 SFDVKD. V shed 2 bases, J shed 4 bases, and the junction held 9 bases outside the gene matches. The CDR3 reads CATSDSPRTGWNQPQHF. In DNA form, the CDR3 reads TGTGCCACCAGTGATTCCCCTCGGACAGGGTGGAATCAGCCCCAGCATTTT.

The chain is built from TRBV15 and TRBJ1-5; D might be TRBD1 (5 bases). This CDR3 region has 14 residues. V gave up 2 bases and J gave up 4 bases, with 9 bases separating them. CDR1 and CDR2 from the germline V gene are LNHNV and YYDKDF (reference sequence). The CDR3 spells CATSRLGTNQPQHF. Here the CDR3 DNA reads TGTGCCACCAGCAGATTAGGGACGAATCAGCCCCAGCATTTT.

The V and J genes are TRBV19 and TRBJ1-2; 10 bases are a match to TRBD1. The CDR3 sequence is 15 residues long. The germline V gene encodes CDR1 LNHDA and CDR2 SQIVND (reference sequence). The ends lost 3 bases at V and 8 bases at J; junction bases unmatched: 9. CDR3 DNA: TGTGCCAGTAGTATGGTTTTGGGACAGGGGAACGGCTACACCTTC. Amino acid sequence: CASSMVLGQGNGYTF.

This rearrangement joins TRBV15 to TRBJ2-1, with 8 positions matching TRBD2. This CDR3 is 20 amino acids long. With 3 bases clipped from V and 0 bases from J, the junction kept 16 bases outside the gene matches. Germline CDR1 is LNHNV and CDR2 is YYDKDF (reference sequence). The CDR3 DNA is TGTGCCACCAGCAGGAGAGCGGGAGTATCGGTAGGTCGCTCCTACAATGAGCAGTTCTTC. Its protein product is CATSRRAGVSVGRSYNEQFF.

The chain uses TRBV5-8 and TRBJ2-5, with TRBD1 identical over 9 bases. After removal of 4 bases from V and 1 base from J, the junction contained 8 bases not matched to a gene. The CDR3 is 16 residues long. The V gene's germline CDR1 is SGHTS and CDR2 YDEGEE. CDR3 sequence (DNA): TGTGCCAGCAGCCCGGGACAGGGAGGGGCCCAAGAGACCCAGTACTTC. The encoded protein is CASSPGQGGAQETQYF.

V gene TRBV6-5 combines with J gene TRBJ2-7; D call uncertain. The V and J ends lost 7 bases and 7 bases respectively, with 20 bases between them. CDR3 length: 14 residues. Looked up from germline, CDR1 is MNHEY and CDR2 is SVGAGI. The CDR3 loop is CASISRMGVPEQYF. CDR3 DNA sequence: TGTGCCAGCATCTCCCGGATGGGTGTACCTGAGCAGTACTTC.

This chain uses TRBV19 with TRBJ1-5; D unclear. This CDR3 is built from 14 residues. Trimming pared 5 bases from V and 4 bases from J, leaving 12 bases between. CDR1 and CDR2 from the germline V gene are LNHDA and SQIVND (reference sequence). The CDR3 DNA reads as TGTGCCAGTAGTCCCGGGCACCAAAATCAGCCCCAGCATTTT. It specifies CASSPGHQNQPQHF.